One sample yielded the 21 T cell receptor beta chains listed below, sequenced in a study of beta chain features in type 1 diabetes. Broader study findings: Within each of all four CD4+ subsets, Type 1 diabetes patients had TCRB CDR3s that were moderately but significantly shorter.

The study reverse transcribed the entire isolated RNA, so it sequenced expressed TCRB transcripts. Sequencing used immunoSEQ multiplex PCR; TCRdb keeps in-frame clones, though not all of them. Of hundreds of thousands of clones in the sample, over 10% were seen once. These receptors' antigens are unknown. The sequenced sample consisted of naive CD4+ T cells from blood. The source of these receptors is a man younger than 35 with type 1 diabetes.

In its sample, this clone was seen a few times. The rearrangement links TRBV28 to TRBJ1-1; D possibly corresponds to TRBD1 (6 bases). This CDR3 comprises 14 residues. The V and J ends lost 1 base and 4 bases respectively, with 10 bases between them. The V gene's germline CDR1 is MDHEN and CDR2 SYDVKM. CDR3 protein: CASSLYREGTEAFF. Written as DNA, the CDR3 is TGTGCCAGCAGTTTATACAGGGAAGGCACTGAAGCTTTCTTT.

The V gene is TRBV5-4, the J gene TRBJ2-5; either TRBD1 or TRBD2 may fit D (5 bases each). This CDR3 contains 15 residues. Germline assignment: CDR1 SGHNT and CDR2 YYREEE (reference sequence). The ends were cut back, 0 bases at V and 1 base at J, with 10 bases in the middle. DNA for the CDR3: TGTGCCAGCAGCTTGGCCTGGGGGATCCAAGAGACCCAGTACTTC. This sequence encodes CASSLAWGIQETQYF.

This rearrangement joins TRBV5-1 to TRBJ2-1; no definite D call. CDR3 length: 11 amino acids. Trimming left V 0 bases short and J 10 bases short, with 5 bases between. Germline V gene lookup returns CDR1 SGHRS and CDR2 YFSETQ. The CDR3 DNA follows: TGCGCCAGCAGCTTGGAGGCGGAGCAGTTCTTC. Translated, it gives CASSLEAEQFF.

This clone was picked up a small number of times. The chain links TRBV7-2 to TRBJ2-3; 10 bases line up with TRBD2. V lost 2 bases, J lost 11 bases, and 10 bases stayed unmatched. The CDR3 is 15 residues long. Germline V gives CDR1 SGHTA, CDR2 FQGNSA. Here the CDR3 DNA reads TGTGCCAGCAGCTTAAACAGCGGGGGGGCCGATTGGCAGTATTTT. As protein: CASSLNSGGADWQYF.

This clone came up a few times. This chain links TRBV14 with TRBJ2-1, with D uncertain. The CDR3 is 14 amino acids. Trimming took 4 bases from V and 0 from J, leaving 7 bases between them. Per the germline V gene, CDR1 is SGHDN and CDR2 is FVKESK. CDR3 DNA: TGTGCCAGCAGCCCGACTTTCTCCTACAATGAGCAGTTCTTC. Its translation is CASSPTFSYNEQFF.

Regarding this clone: This sample includes further DNA sequences coding for the same CDR3. V and J are TRBV6-5 and TRBJ1-1; no clear D gene. This CDR3 comprises 13 residues. V shed 2 bases and J shed 3 bases, with 7 bases lying between them. CDR1 and CDR2 (germline): MNHEY, SVGAGI. CDR3 protein: CASSYGEDTEAFF. CDR3 nucleotide sequence: TGTGCCAGCAGTTACGGCGAGGACACTGAAGCTTTCTTT.

The rearrangement uses TRBV2 and TRBJ2-7; D might be TRBD1 (6 bases). The germline gives CDR1 SNHLY, CDR2 FYNNEI. Trimming took 8 bases from V and 5 from J, leaving 13 bases between them. The CDR3 extends over 12 amino acids. CDR3 loop: CASGNREDEQYF. The CDR3 DNA follows: TGTGCCAGCGGCAACAGGGAAGACGAGCAGTACTTC. Full variable domain (missing parts from reference TRBV2 and TRBJ2-7): EPEVTQTPSHQVTQMGQEVILRCVPISNHLYFYWYRQILGQKVEFLVSFYNNEISEKSEIFDDQFSVERPDGSNFTLKIRSTKLEDSAMYFCASGNREDEQYFGPGTRLTVT.

The gene calls are TRBV5-6 and TRBJ1-5; maybe TRBD1 (6 bases). V lost 4 bases to trimming and J lost 7 bases, with 15 bases between them. Looked up from germline, CDR1 is SGHDT and CDR2 is YYEEEE. This CDR3 region has 14 residues. The CDR3 region is CASSELQGGQPQHF. CDR3 DNA: TGTGCCAGCAGCGAACTACAGGGAGGGCAGCCCCAGCATTTT.

For this clone: This may arise from a read error, as a much more abundant clone is one base away. This chain uses TRBV7-9 with TRBJ1-1; 7 bases are shared with TRBD1. The germline V gene has CDR1 SEHNR and CDR2 FQNEAQ (reference sequence). CDR3 length: 13 amino acids. The CDR3: CASSLEGGTGAFF. For the CDR3, the DNA is TGTGCCAGCAGCTTAGAAGGGGGCACTGGAGCTTTCTTT.

This clone has just a few counts. Distinct nucleotide sequences in the sample also encode this CDR3. The V call is TRBV5-1, the J call TRBJ2-2; unclear D gene. The V end was cut by 4 bases, the J end by 0 bases, with 4 bases between. The CDR3 is 13 residues long. Germline values: CDR1 SGHRS, CDR2 YFSETQ. The CDR3 DNA reads TGCGCCAGCAGCGGCGCGAACACCGGGGAGCTGTTTTTT. Translating gives CASSGANTGELFF. Variable domain in full (rest from reference TRBV5-1 and TRBJ2-2): KAGVTQTPRYLIKTRGQQVTLSCSPISGHRSVSWYQQTPGQGLQFLFEYFSETQRNKGNFPGRFSGRQFSNSRSEMNVSTLELGDSALYLCASSGANTGELFFGEGSRLTVL.

The chain joins TRBV4-1 to TRBJ2-2, with D unresolved. Germline V lookup: CDR1 MGHRA, CDR2 YSYEKL. The CDR3 is made up of 16 amino acids. Trimming stripped 0 bases from V and 0 bases from J, with 8 bases between. The CDR3, as DNA: TGCGCCAGCAGCCAAGAACGGTCCGCGAACACCGGGGAGCTGTTTTTT. This sequence encodes CASSQERSANTGELFF.

The V gene is TRBV14, the J gene TRBJ2-5; 9 bases agree with TRBD1. The CDR3 extends over 13 amino acids. The germline V gene has CDR1 SGHDN and CDR2 FVKESK. The trim removed 4 bases at V and 6 bases at J, leaving 3 bases unmatched. For the CDR3, the DNA is TGTGCCAGCAGCCTACAGGGGGCCCAGACCCAGTACTTC. The encoded protein is CASSLQGAQTQYF. Looking up the rest from reference TRBV14 and TRBJ2-5 gives the full variable domain: EAGVTQFPSHSVIEKGQTVTLRCDPISGHDNLYWYRRVMGKEIKFLLHFVKESKQDESGMPNNRFLAERTGGTYSTLKVQPAELEDSGVYFCASSLQGAQTQYFGPGTRLLVL.

The chain employs TRBV4-1 and TRBJ1-5; 10 bases line up with TRBD1. Germline CDR1 reads MGHRA; CDR2 reads YSYEKL. V shed 1 base and J 7 bases; nucleotides not matched to a gene: 10. CDR3 length equals 17 residues. In DNA form, the CDR3 reads TGCGCCAGCAGCCAAGCTCCGGGACAGGGGCTTCAACAGCCCCAGCATTTT. It encodes CASSQAPGQGLQQPQHF.

V gene TRBV2 combines with J gene TRBJ2-3; no definite D call. The germline V gene encodes CDR1 SNHLY and CDR2 FYNNEI. The CDR3 loop spans 13 amino acids. V was shortened by 6 bases and J by 0 bases, with 7 bases between the two germline ends. CDR3 sequence reads: CASRFPSTDTQYF. CDR3 nucleotides: TGTGCCAGCAGGTTCCCTAGCACAGATACGCAGTATTTT.

At least ten counts were recorded for this clone. The chain couples TRBV30 to TRBJ2-7; weak D call: TRBD1 (5 bases). The V end was cut by 3 bases, the J end by 0 bases, with 9 bases between. The CDR3 contains 13 residues. The germline V gene encodes CDR1 GTSNPN and CDR2 SVGIG (reference sequence). Here the CDR3 reads CAWRQVNSYEQYF. Here the CDR3 DNA reads TGTGCCTGGAGACAGGTCAACTCCTACGAGCAGTACTTC.

The genes are TRBV7-9 and TRBJ2-1; D uncertain. Germline V CDR1 and CDR2: SEHNR, FQNEAQ (reference sequence). The CDR3 covers 14 residues. Trimming removed 0 bases from V and 5 bases from J, with 8 bases in between. The CDR3 region has the DNA TGTGCCAGCAGCTTAGCCCTGGCCCACAATGAGCAGTTCTTC. Translation gives CASSLALAHNEQFF.

In this sample, this clone turned up a few times. This CDR3 is CAWSLTGGNENTIYF. The DNA for the CDR3 is TGTGCCTGGAGTCTCACAGGGGGCAACGAAAACACCATATATTTT. This chain joins TRBV30 and TRBJ1-3, with 9 bases fitting TRBD1. V shed 2 bases and J 6 bases; nucleotides not matched to a gene: 8. Germline lookup yields CDR1 GTSNPN and CDR2 SVGIG (reference sequence). CDR3 length: 15 residues.

In this sample, this clone turned up a few times. The rearrangement links TRBV27 to TRBJ2-7; D unresolved. V was trimmed by 6 bases and J by 0 bases, leaving 9 bases between them. CDR3 length equals 13 residues. Germline V gene data show CDR1 as MNHEY and CDR2 as SMNVEV (reference sequence). Here the CDR3 reads CASRTSSSYEQYF. In nucleotides, the CDR3 is TGTGCCAGCAGAACATCCAGCTCCTACGAGCAGTACTTC.

The V and J genes are TRBV11-3 and TRBJ2-1; D is perhaps TRBD1 (7 bases). The CDR3 runs to 12 residues. Germline V gene sequence: CDR1 SGHNT, CDR2 YENEEA. Trimming removed 5 bases from V and 9 bases from J, with 11 bases in between. CDR3 DNA sequence: TGTGCCAGCAGCCAGGGGGGAGGTGAGCAGTTCTTC. Residues: CASSQGGGEQFF.

V is TRBV28 and J is TRBJ1-4; D possibly corresponds to TRBD1 (6 bases). The CDR3 length is 12 residues. The germline V and J ends were trimmed by 3 bases and 10 bases, with 9 bases remaining between them. In germline, CDR1 is MDHEN, CDR2 SYDVKM. This chain's CDR3 is CASSFRGGKLFF. The DNA for the CDR3 is TGTGCCAGCAGTTTCAGGGGTGGAAAACTGTTTTTT.

The rearrangement links TRBV7-9 to TRBJ1-3, with TRBD1 matching 7 bases. The trim removed 2 bases at V and 0 bases at J, leaving 7 bases unmatched. CDR1 SEHNR and CDR2 FQNEAQ come from the germline V gene (reference sequence). The CDR3 has 17 amino acids. The CDR3 sequence: CASSLIGQALSGNTIYF. In DNA form, the CDR3 reads TGTGCCAGCAGCTTAATTGGACAGGCCCTCTCTGGAAACACCATATATTTT.